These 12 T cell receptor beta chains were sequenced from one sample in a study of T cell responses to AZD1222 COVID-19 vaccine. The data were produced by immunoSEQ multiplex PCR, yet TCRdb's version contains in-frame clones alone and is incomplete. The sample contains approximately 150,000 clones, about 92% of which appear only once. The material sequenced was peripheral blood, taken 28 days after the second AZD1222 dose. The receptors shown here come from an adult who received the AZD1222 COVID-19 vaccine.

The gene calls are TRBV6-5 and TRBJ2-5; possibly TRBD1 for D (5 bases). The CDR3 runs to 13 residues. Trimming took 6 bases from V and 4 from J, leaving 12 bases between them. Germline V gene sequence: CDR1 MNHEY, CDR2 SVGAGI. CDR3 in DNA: TGTGCCAGCAGCTTCGCAAGGGGAGAGACCCAGTACTTC. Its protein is CASSFARGETQYF.

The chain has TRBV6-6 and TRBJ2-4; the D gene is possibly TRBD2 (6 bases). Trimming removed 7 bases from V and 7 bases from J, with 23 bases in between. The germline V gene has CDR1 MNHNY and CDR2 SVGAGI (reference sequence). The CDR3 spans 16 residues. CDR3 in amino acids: CASTGGRTRVWNIQYF. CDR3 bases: TGTGCCAGCACCGGGGGACGAACAAGAGTGTGGAACATTCAGTACTTC.

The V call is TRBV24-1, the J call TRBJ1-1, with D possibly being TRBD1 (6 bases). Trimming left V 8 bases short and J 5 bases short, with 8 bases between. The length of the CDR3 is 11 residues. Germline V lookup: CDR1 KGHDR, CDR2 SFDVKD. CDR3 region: CATKQGTEAFF. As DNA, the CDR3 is TGTGCCACCAAACAGGGAACTGAAGCTTTCTTT.

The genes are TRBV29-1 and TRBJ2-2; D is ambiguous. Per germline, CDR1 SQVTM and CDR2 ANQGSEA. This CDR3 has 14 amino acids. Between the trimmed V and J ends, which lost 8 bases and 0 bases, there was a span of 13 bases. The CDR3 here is CSMRNAPNTGELFF. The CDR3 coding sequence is TGCAGCATGCGGAACGCACCGAACACCGGGGAGCTGTTTTTT.

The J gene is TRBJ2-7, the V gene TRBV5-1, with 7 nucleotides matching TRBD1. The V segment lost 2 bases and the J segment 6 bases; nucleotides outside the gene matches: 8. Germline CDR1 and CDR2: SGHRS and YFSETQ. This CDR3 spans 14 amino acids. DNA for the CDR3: TGCGCCAGCAGCTTCACGACAGGGCAAACCGAGCAGTACTTC. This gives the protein CASSFTTGQTEQYF.

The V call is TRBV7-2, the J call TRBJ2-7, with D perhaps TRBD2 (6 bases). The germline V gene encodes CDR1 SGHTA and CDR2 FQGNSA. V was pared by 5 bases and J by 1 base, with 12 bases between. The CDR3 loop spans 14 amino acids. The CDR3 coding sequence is TGTGCCAGCAGCCATGGGACTGGTTCCTACGAGCAGTACTTC. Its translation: CASSHGTGSYEQYF.

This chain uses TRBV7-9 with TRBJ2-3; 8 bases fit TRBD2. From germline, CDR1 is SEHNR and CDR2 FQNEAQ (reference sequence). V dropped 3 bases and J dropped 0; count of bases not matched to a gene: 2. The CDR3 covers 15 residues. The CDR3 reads CASSFSGMSTDTQYF. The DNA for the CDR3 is TGTGCCAGCAGCTTTAGCGGGATGAGCACAGATACGCAGTATTTT.

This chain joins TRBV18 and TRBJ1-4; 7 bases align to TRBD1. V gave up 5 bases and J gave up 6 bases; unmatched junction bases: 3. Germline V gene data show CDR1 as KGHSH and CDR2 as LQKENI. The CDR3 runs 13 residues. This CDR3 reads CASSKGADEKLFF. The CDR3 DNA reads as TGTGCCAGCTCAAAGGGGGCGGATGAAAAACTGTTTTTT.

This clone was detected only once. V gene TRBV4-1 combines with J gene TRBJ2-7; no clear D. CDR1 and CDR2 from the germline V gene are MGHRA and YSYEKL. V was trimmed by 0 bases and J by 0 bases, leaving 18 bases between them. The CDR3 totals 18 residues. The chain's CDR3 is CASSQDLTSPRSSYEQYF. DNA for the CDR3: TGCGCCAGCAGCCAAGATTTAACTTCGCCACGGAGCTCCTACGAGCAGTACTTC.

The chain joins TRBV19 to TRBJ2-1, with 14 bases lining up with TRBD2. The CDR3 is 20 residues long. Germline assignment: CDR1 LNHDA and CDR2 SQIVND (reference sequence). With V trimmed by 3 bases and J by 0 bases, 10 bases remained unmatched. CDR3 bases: TGTGCCAGTAGTATCATCCCGACTAGCGGGAGGGCCAGCTCCTACAATGAGCAGTTCTTC. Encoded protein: CASSIIPTSGRASSYNEQFF.

The CDR3 DNA reads as TGTGCCATCAGTGAAGATTCCGGGAGTGAAGCTTTCTTT. Amino acids: CAISEDSGSEAFF. The rearrangement uses TRBV10-3 and TRBJ1-1; D call uncertain. The V end lost 3 bases, the J end lost 7 bases, and 12 bases lay between the germline ends. CDR1 is ENHRY and CDR2 is SYGVKD in the germline V gene. The CDR3 has 13 residues.

The CDR3 DNA reads TGTGCCAGCAGTGAAGGTGTTGCCAGGGGTACAGATACGCAGTATTTT. Amino acid sequence: CASSEGVARGTDTQYF. The chain recombines TRBV6-1 with TRBJ2-3; a weak D match, TRBD1 (6 bases). The germline gives CDR1 MNHNS, CDR2 SASEGT. The V and J ends lost 1 base and 3 bases respectively, with 14 bases between them. The CDR3 is made up of 16 amino acids.